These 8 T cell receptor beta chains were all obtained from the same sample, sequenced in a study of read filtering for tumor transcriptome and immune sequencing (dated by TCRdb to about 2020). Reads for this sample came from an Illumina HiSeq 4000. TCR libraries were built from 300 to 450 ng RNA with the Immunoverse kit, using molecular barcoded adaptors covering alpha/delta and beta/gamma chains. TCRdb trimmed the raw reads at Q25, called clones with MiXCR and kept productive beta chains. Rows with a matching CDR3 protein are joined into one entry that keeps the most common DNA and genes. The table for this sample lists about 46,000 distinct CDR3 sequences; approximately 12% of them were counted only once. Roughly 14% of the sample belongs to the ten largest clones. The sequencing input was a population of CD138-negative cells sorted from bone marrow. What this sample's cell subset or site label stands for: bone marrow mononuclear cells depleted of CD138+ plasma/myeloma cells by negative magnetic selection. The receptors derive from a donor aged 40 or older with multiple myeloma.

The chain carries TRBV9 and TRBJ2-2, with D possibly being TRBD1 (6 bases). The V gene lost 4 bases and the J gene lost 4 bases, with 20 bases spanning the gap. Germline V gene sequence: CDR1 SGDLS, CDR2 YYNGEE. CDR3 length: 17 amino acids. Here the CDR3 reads CASSQDPMGARTGELFF. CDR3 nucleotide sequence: TGTGCCAGCAGCCAAGATCCTATGGGGGCGCGCACCGGGGAGCTGTTTTTT.

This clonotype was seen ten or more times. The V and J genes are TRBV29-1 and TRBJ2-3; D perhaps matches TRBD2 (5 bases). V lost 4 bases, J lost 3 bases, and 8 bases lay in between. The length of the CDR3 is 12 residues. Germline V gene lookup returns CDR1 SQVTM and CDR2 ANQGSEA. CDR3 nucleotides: TGCAGCGTTGCTGAGGGAACAGATACGCAGTATTTT. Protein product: CSVAEGTDTQYF.

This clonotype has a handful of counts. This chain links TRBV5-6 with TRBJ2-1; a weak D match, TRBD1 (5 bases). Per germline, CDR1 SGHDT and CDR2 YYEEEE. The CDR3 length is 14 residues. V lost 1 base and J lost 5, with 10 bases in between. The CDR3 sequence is CASSLIQTDNEQFF. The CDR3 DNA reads TGTGCCAGCAGCTTGATACAGACAGACAATGAGCAGTTCTTC.

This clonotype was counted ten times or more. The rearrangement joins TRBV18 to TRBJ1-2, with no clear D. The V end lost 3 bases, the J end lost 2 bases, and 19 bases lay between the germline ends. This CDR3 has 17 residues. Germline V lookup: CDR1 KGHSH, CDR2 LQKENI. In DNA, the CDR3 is TGTGCCAGCTCACCCAATTTCGGCAGGTCCCAAAACTATGGCTACACCTTC. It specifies CASSPNFGRSQNYGYTF. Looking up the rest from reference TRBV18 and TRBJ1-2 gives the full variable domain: NAGVMQNPRHLVRRRGQEARLRCSPMKGHSHVYWYRQLPEEGLKFMVYLQKENIIDESGMPKERFSAEFPKEGPSILRIQQVVRGDSAAYFCASSPNFGRSQNYGYTFGSGTRLTVV.

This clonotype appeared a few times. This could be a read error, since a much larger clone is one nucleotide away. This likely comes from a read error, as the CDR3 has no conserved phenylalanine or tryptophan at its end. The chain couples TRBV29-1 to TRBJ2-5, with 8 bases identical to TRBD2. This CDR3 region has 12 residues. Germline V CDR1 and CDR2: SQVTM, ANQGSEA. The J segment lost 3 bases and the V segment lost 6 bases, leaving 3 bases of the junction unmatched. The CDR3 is CSVLAVKETQYL. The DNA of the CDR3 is TGCAGCGTACTAGCGGTAAAAGAGACCCAGTACCTC.

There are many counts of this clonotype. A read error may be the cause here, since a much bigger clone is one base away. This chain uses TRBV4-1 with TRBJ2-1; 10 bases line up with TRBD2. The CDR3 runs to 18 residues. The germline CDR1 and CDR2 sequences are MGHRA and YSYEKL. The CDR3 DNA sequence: TGCGCCAGCAGCCAGGTCTACCCACCGGGACTAGCGAACAATGGGCAGTTCTTC. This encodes CASSQVYPPGLANNGQFF.

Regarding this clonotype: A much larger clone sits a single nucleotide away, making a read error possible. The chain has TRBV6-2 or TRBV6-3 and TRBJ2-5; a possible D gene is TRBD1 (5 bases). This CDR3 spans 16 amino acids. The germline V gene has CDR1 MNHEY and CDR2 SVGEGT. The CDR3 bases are TGTGCCAGCAATTACTCCCTACGACAGTTTCAAGAGACCCAGTACTTC. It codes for CASNYSLRQFQETQYF.

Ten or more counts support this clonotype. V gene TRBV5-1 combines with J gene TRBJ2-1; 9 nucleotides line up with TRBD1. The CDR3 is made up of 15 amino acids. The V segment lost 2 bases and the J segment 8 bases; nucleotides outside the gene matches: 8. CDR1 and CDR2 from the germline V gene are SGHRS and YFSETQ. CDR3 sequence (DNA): TGCGCCAGCAGCTTAGGGACAGGGTATGCCGATGAGCAGTTCTTC. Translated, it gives CASSLGTGYADEQFF.